The clone carrying this TCR delta chain was seen only a few times. The source of the sample is a study of gamma-delta chains in newborns, infants, children. Study as a whole: Microbial exposure reportedly drives polyclonal innate γδ T cell expansion after birth.

This CDR3 has 19 residues. Looked up from germline, CDR1 is TSWWSYY and CDR2 is QGS. With 2 bases clipped from V and 7 bases from J, the junction kept 20 bases outside the gene matches. TCRdb re-called clones from the reads via CATT. This repertoire shows thousands of delta-chain clones, under 5% found once; its top ten account for 6.5% to 9.5%. The rearrangement links TRDV1 to TRDJ1; 9 positions agree with TRDD3. The specimen was blood. This sequence originates from a child who was a newborn, infant or young child, either healthy, febrile or measles-vaccinated (not recorded which). CDR3 DNA: TGTGCTCTTGGGGAAACCCCAATTATGGGGGATAAGGAGGTGGGTAAACTCATCTTT. Translating it yields CALGETPIMGDKEVGKLIF.